The T cell receptor beta chain described here comes from a study of T cell responses to AZD1222 COVID-19 vaccine. Generated by immunoSEQ multiplex PCR, the TCRdb table keeps only in-frame clones and is missing some. The sample includes 130,000 to 150,000 clones, 80% to 90% seen only once; the top ten take 1.6%. The CDR3 is 15 residues long. CDR1 is MRHNA and CDR2 is SNTAGT in the germline V gene. V shed 5 bases, J shed 4 bases, and the junction held 6 bases outside the gene matches. This sample comprised peripheral blood, obtained on day 0 of AZD1222 vaccination. The clonotype was recovered from an adult in good health. The V call is TRBV6-4, the J call TRBJ2-1, with 9 positions matching TRBD1. CDR3 in DNA: TGTGCCAGCAGTTCCCGACAGGGGGGATACAATGAGCAGTTCTTC. Protein: CASSSRQGGYNEQFF.